This TCR beta chain is drawn from a study of Ad26.COV2.S vaccination and SARS-CoV-2 variants (dated by TCRdb to the early 2020s). Study-wide context: Vaccine-arm donors were drawn from COV1001, a multicentre, randomized, double-blind, placebo-controlled phase I-IIa trial of Ad26.COV2.S in healthy adults. Ad26.COV2.S was administered intramuscularly at 5 x 10^10 or 1 x 10^11 viral particles, either as a single shot or as two shots given 56 days apart. Sequencing of the TCRbeta repertoire served to evaluate the specificity and breadth of SARS-CoV-2-reactive T cell receptors following Ad26.COV2.S vaccination. The TCR-sequenced set comprised around 30 samples: some 19 Ad26.COV2.S vaccine recipients, 5 placebo recipients and 8 SARS-CoV-2 convalescent individuals. Participants in the trial were split at random into five groups of five each, receiving low-dose or high-dose Ad26.COV2.S once or twice, or else placebo on both occasions. Investigators remained blinded to trial group allocation during experiments and outcome assessment.

In the case of this clone: What antigen it recognizes has not been identified. Per-base quality was not reported, and no clone a single base away is much larger than it.

The immunoSEQ Assay was the method used to sequence TCRbeta CDR3 regions. After extraction, genomic DNA underwent amplification by bias-controlled multiplex PCR, followed by high-throughput sequencing. The authors' analysis ran thus. To quantify the absolute abundance of every unique TCRbeta CDR3 region, sequences were collapsed and filtered. Usable DNA was measured by amplifying reference genes present in all nucleated cells, and TCRbeta template counts were normalized to that usable DNA to estimate T cell fraction. Repertoire TCRs were annotated as SARS-CoV-2-specific by exact matching of V gene, CDR3 amino acid sequence and J gene to a known reactive TCR set. The reference SARS-CoV-2 TCR set came from MIRA and was filtered for enrichment in COVID-19-positive ImmuneCODE repertoires, removing public or cross-reactive TCRs. Drawing on the MIRA antigens, annotated TCRs were analysed further at the level of specific ORF or position within ORF. Breadth was defined as annotated unique rearrangements over total unique productive rearrangements; depth was the summed frequency of those rearrangements. Group comparisons of TCR breadth used two-sided Wilcoxon rank-sum tests. The clones in this table, taken by TCRdb from immuneACCESS, are in-frame only. Not every clone is retained; where verified, under half of the shortfall comes from an unresolved V gene, and the cause of the rest is unknown. V and J calls and clone size are given by that table; D and trimming were obtained from the DNA. The sample includes some 500,000 clones, with about 88% observed a single time. The top ten clones comprise 2.5% to 3% of the sample.

What this sample's treatment or condition label stands for: roughly 18 received Ad26.COV2.S at low or high dose, single or two shots; about 5 received placebo; per-sample allocation not given. Repertoires of vaccine and placebo recipients were sequenced from samples collected on day 63 after the first injection. Cohort 1b enrolled fewer than 30 adults aged 18-55 years at a single site in Boston, USA, between 29 July and 7 August 2020. Ad26.COV2.S was a replication-incompetent adenovirus type 26 vector expressing a prefusion-stabilized SARS-CoV-2 spike protein from the original Wuhan strain. The paper's findings and limits, for the study overall: Non-spike TCR breadth was comparable between vaccine and placebo recipients, consistent with the vaccine containing only spike. Comparing responses between vaccine doses or regimens was not something the study was powered to do. Compared with placebo recipients, Ad26.COV2.S recipients showed higher spike-specific TCR breadth (P = 0.0014). After vaccination, spike-specific CD8+ and CD4+ T cell responses were reported to show substantial breadth. The authors noted that total T cell responses may have been underestimated by the TCR breadth and depth analyses.

This receptor was taken from a person between 18 and 65 years old who received the Ad26.COV2.S COVID-19 vaccine or a placebo. The sample was peripheral blood, taken in a trial of Ad26.COV2.S vaccine versus placebo.

The CDR3 loop reads CAIADGPPGIVQYF. The DNA sequence follows: TGTGCCATCGCCGACGGACCCCCCGGCATTGTGCAGTACTTC. Rearrangement joined TRBV7-2 to TRBJ2-7; no D gene can be assigned with confidence. The CDR3 starts with the cysteine, ends with the phenylalanine, and has 14 residues. Only the CDR3 region is kept as DNA, spanning 42 bases read in frame from base 1. V is shortened by 10 bases, J by 9 bases, and the region joining them spans 25 bases. CDR1 SGHTA and CDR2 FQGNSA were looked up in the germline V gene.